This TCR beta chain originates from a study of cytomegalovirus exposure and HLA in healthy donors. Study in general: Some 90 million unique TCRs from HLA-typed donors were held in an early data release. Study-wide results and limits: Analysis was carried out at a later point, and it linked a missense DCLRE1C variant to TCR beta V- and J-gene trimming. The later analysis indicated that the majority of CMV-associated TCR beta chains appeared HLA-restricted.

The CDR3 totals 17 residues. Germline V lookup: CDR1 ENHRY, CDR2 SYGVKD. With V trimmed by 0 bases and J by 6 bases, 10 bases remained unmatched. A note on this clone: Its matching antigen is unknown.

Amplification used 60 Vbeta primers and 13 Jbeta primers. Profiled with immunoSEQ multiplex PCR; TCRdb holds only in-frame clones, not every one. This sample carries some 200,000 clones, 60% to 85% of them seen once, and the ten largest clones take approximately 1.5%. This clonotype was obtained from a girl between 5 and 17 years old in good health and CMV-seropositive. The genes are TRBV10-3 and TRBJ2-1; TRBD2 matches 8 bases. The specimen was PBMCs. The DNA for the CDR3 is TGTGCCATCAGTGAGTCCGTTACCGGGACTAGTTCCAATGAGCAGTTCTTC. Protein: CAISESVTGTSSNEQFF.